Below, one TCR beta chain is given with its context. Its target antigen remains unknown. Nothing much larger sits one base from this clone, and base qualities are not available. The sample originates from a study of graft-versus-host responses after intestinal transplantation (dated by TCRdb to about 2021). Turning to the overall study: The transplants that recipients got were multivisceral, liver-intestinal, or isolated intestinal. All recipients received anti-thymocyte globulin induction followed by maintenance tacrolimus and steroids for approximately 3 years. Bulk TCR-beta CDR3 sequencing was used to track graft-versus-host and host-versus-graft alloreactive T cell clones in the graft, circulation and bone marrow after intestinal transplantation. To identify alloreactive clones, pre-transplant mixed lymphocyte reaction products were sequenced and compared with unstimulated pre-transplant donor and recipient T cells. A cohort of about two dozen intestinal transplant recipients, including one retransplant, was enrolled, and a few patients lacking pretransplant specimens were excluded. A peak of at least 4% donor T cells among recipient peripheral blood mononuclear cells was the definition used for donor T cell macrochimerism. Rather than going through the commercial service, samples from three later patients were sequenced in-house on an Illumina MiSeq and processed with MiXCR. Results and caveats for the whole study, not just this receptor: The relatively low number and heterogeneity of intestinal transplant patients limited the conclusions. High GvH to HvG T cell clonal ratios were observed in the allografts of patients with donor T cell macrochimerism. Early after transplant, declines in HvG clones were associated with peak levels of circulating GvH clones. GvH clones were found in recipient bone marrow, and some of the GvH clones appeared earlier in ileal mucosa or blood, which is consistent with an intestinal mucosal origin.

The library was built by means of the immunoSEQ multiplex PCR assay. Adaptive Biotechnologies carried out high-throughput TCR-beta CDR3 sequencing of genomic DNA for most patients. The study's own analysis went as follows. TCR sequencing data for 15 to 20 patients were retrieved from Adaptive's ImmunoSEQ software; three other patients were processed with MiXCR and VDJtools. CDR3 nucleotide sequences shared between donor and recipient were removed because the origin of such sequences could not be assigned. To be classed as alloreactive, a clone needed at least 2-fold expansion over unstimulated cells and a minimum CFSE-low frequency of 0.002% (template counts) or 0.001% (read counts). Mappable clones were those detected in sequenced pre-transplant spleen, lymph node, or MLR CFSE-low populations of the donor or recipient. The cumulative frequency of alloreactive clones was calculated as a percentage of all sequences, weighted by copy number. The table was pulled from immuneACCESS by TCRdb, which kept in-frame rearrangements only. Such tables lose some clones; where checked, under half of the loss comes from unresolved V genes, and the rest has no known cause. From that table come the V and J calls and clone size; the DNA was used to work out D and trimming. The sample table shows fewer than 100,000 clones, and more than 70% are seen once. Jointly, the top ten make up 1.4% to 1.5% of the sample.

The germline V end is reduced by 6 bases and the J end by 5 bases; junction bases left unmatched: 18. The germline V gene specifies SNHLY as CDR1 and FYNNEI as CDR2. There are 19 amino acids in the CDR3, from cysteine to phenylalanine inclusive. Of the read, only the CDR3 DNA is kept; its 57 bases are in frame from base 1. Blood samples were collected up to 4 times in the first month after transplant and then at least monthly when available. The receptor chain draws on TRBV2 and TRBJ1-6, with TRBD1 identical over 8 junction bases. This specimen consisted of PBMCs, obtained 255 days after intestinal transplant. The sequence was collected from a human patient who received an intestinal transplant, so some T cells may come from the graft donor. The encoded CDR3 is CASSRSTGVSGGDNSPLHF. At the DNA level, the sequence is TGTGCCAGCAGCCGCTCGACAGGGGTAAGCGGAGGAGATAATTCACCCCTCCACTTT. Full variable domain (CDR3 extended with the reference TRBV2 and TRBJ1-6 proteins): EPEVTQTPSHQVTQMGQEVILRCVPISNHLYFYWYRQILGQKVEFLVSFYNNEISEKSEIFDDQFSVERPDGSNFTLKIRSTKLEDSAMYFCASSRSTGVSGGDNSPLHFGNGTRLTVT.